This is a list of T cell receptor beta chains from one sample in a study of blood T cell repertoires in COVID-19. Assay: immunoSEQ multiplex PCR; the TCRdb copy retains only in-frame clones and omits some. The table has some 170,000 clones, 80% to 90% seen once; the top ten hold about an eighth. Input material: peripheral blood. These receptors were collected from a woman between 70 and 85 years old with COVID-19, enrolled during active disease. CDR3s include the opening cysteine and the closing phenylalanine or tryptophan. Each record gives: clone size, V gene, D gene, J gene, CDR3 protein, CDR3 DNA. A D gene is named only where the DNA matches it firmly. Expanded clones are given a class, and other clones once, few, many or no size at all.

>few|TRBV7-9|TRBD2|TRBJ2-1
CASSFSGSSDEQFF
TGTGCCAGCAGCTTTAGCGGGAGCTCGGATGAGCAGTTCTTC
>NA|TRBV15|TRBD1|TRBJ1-2
CATTSDRGRSGYTF
TGTGCCACCACCTCCGACAGGGGACGAAGCGGCTACACCTTC
>once|TRBV28|TRBD2|TRBJ2-1
CASRIISAGDGTNEQFF
TGTGCCAGCAGAATCATATCGGCGGGAGATGGTACTAATGAGCAGTTCTTC
>NA|TRBV7-8|NA|TRBJ2-1
CASSPRDSNNEQFF
TGTGCCAGCAGCCCGCGGGACAGTAACAATGAGCAGTTCTTC
>NA|TRBV3-1/TRBV3-2|NA|TRBJ1-2
CASSQDPAGANYGYTF
TGTGCCAGCAGCCAAGACCCGGCGGGCGCTAACTATGGCTACACCTTC
>NA|TRBV5-4|NA|TRBJ2-7
CASSLRGGEQYF
TGTGCCAGCAGCTTGAGGGGGGGCGAGCAGTACTTC
>NA|TRBV2|TRBD1|TRBJ1-1
CASSPTGVAAFF
TGTGCCAGCAGTCCGACAGGGGTCGCAGCTTTCTTT
>NA|TRBV6-2/TRBV6-3|NA|TRBJ2-1
CASSYAGSYNEQFF
TGTGCCAGCAGTTACGCGGGCTCCTACAATGAGCAGTTCTTC
>NA|TRBV30|TRBD2|TRBJ2-1
CAWSVSSGGAYNEQFF
TGTGCCTGGAGTGTATCTTCGGGGGGAGCATACAATGAGCAGTTCTTC
>NA|TRBV6-5|NA|TRBJ1-2
CASSYSSGGGYTF
TGTGCCAGCAGTTACTCGAGCGGGGGCGGCTACACCTTC
>NA|TRBV28|TRBD1|TRBJ2-5
CASSYGQGQETQYF
TGTGCCAGCAGTTACGGACAGGGCCAAGAGACCCAGTACTTC
>once|TRBV6-5|NA|TRBJ2-2
CAGGATGELFF
TGTGCCGGGGGGGCAACCGGGGAGCTGTTTTTT
>NA|TRBV28|TRBD1|TRBJ1-5
CASSPPPGQGGGDNQPQHF
TGTGCCAGCAGTCCTCCCCCTGGACAGGGCGGAGGTGACAATCAGCCCCAGCATTTT
>NA|TRBV2|TRBD1|TRBJ2-7
CASSPTDRAVYEQYF
TGTGCCAGCAGTCCAACTGACAGGGCAGTCTACGAGCAGTACTTC
>once|TRBV6-5|NA|TRBJ1-2
CASRPAGNSNYGYTF
TGTGCCAGCAGGCCCGCGGGGAACTCTAACTATGGCTACACCTTC
>few|TRBV6-1|NA|TRBJ1-1
CASSEAGPSSEAFF
TGTGCCAGCAGTGAAGCGGGCCCCTCTTCCGAAGCTTTCTTT
>once|TRBV13|TRBD1|TRBJ2-3
CASSYRGYTDTQYF
TGTGCCAGCAGCTACAGGGGGTACACAGATACGCAGTATTTT
>once|TRBV6-5|NA|TRBJ1-1
CASGLGSTEAFF
TGTGCCAGCGGGCTGGGGAGCACTGAAGCTTTCTTT
>NA|TRBV6-5|NA|TRBJ1-2
CASSPSDRLGGYTF
TGTGCCAGCAGCCCCTCTGACAGGCTCGGGGGCTACACCTTC
>NA|TRBV28|NA|TRBJ1-1
CASSAGLEIAFF
TGTGCCAGCAGTGCAGGGCTTGAAATTGCTTTCTTT
>NA|TRBV30|NA|TRBJ1-1
CAWSESNGGTEAFF
TGTGCCTGGAGCGAGTCCAACGGGGGCACTGAAGCTTTCTTT
>NA|TRBV28|TRBD1|TRBJ2-5
CASSLPTGGWETQYF
TGTGCCAGCAGTCTCCCGACAGGGGGCTGGGAGACCCAGTACTTC
>NA|TRBV5-1|TRBD2|TRBJ2-1
CASRLTSGWIYGQFF
TGCGCCAGCAGGCTGACTAGCGGGTGGATCTACGGGCAGTTCTTC
>NA|TRBV7-2|TRBD1|TRBJ1-5
CASSPGQGHRGNQPQHF
TGTGCCAGCAGCCCCGGACAGGGCCACCGGGGTAATCAGCCCCAGCATTTT
>NA|TRBV28|NA|TRBJ1-5
CASSSRTVHNQPQHF
TGTGCCAGCAGTTCGAGGACAGTACACAATCAGCCCCAGCATTTT
>NA|TRBV6-5|NA|TRBJ1-2
CASNPRDYYGYTF
TGTGCCAGCAATCCCAGGGACTACTATGGCTACACCTTC
>NA|TRBV27|TRBD1|TRBJ2-7
CASGLQGWEQYF
TGTGCCAGCGGCCTACAGGGGTGGGAGCAGTACTTC
>NA|TRBV14|TRBD1|TRBJ1-6
CASSQAGTGIYNSPLHF
TGTGCCAGCAGCCAAGCCGGGACAGGCATTTATAATTCACCCCTCCACTTT
>few|TRBV28|TRBD1|TRBJ2-7
CASSSSPGTGGNEQYF
TGTGCCAGCAGCTCATCACCCGGGACAGGGGGCAACGAGCAGTACTTC
>NA|TRBV27|TRBD2|TRBJ2-7
CASSRGGAYEQYF
TGTGCCAGCAGCCGGGGGGGGGCCTACGAGCAGTACTTC
>NA|TRBV21-1|NA|TRBJ1-2
CASSKGPGVCYGYTF
TGTGCCAGCAGCAAAGGGCCAGGGGTGTGCTATGGCTACACCTTC
>NA|TRBV4-2|TRBD2|TRBJ2-1
CASSQAGTSGYNEQFF
TGTGCCAGCAGCCAAGCCGGGACTAGCGGTTACAATGAGCAGTTCTTC
>NA|TRBV9|TRBD1|TRBJ1-2
CASSVGQGFSGYTF
TGTGCCAGCAGCGTAGGACAGGGATTCAGTGGCTACACCTTC